This T cell receptor (beta chain) derives from a study of a mutant IDH1 vaccine in newly diagnosed glioma. The CDR3 has 14 residues. Germline V gives CDR1 SGDLS, CDR2 YYNGEE. V dropped 2 bases and J dropped 7 bases, with 10 bases sitting between them. Sequencing was performed with immunoSEQ multiplex PCR; in TCRdb, only in-frame clones are kept and a portion is missing. The sample has approximately 30,000 clones, roughly 80% seen once. Only one count was recorded for this clone. Antigen unknown. General study points: Changes in top peripheral clonotypes did not appear linked to pseudoprogression.

Time point described: week 23, last vaccination. In every dose of vaccine, 300 ug of mutant IDH1 20-mer peptide was given alongside topical imiquimod. The origin of this receptor is a woman in her twenties or thirties with glioma. V is TRBV9 and J is TRBJ1-6, with D maybe TRBD1 (5 bases). The starting material was PBMCs, obtained from a glioma patient whose treatment included an IDH1 peptide vaccine. For the CDR3, the DNA is TGTGCCAGCAGCGTTCGGGGCAGCAATTCACCCCTCCACTTT. Amino acids: CASSVRGSNSPLHF.